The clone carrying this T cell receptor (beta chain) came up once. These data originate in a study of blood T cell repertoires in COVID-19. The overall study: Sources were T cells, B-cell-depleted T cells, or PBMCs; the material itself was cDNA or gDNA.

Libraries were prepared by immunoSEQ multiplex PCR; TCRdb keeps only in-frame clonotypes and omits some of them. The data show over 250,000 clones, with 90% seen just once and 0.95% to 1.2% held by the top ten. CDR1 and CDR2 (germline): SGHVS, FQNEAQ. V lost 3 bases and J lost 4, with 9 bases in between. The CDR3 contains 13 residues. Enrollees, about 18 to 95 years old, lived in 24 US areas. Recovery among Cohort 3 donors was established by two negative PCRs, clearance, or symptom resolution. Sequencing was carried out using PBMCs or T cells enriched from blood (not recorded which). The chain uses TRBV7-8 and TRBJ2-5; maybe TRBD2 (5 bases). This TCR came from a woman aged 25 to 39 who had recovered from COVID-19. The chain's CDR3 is CASSFGSVETQYF. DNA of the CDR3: TGTGCCAGCAGCTTTGGGAGCGTAGAGACCCAGTACTTC.